This T cell receptor (beta chain) was observed in a study of T cell responses to AZD1222 COVID-19 vaccine. V shed 6 bases, J shed 10 bases, and the junction held 5 bases outside the gene matches. Germline CDR1 and CDR2: SGHTA and FQGNSA. The CDR3 covers 12 residues. The method was immunoSEQ multiplex PCR; TCRdb's version includes in-frame clones alone and lacks a portion of them. Of about 150,000 clones in the sample, around 92% were seen once. Study results and limitations: A reported finding is that nearly half of spike-specific TCRs target unmutated variant regions. White British donors predominated, females outnumbered males, and clonal diversity was possibly underestimated.

This clone was observed once. Its antigen is not identified. This specimen consisted of peripheral blood, obtained on day 0 of AZD1222 vaccination. V and J are TRBV7-2 and TRBJ2-1, with 8 bases that match TRBD1. The clonotype originates from an adult in good health. CDR3: CASRDRGPEQFF. The CDR3 nucleotides are TGTGCCAGCAGAGACAGGGGCCCCGAGCAGTTCTTC.